This passage covers 21 T cell receptor beta chains from one sample sequenced in a study of T-cell memory formation after mild COVID-19. MiXCR, applied by TCRdb to the 5' RACE reads, yields one record per CDR3 protein. The sample has approximately 300,000 distinct CDR3 sequences; less than 20% are singletons. The sample consisted of PBMCs or a T cell subset sorted from them (not recorded which). The receptors were sampled from a man aged 18-30 years who had mild COVID-19 (a few samples of this study predate the infection). Cell type and time point are not known.

The J gene is TRBJ2-5, the V gene TRBV15, with 7 bases lining up with TRBD1. V gave up 0 bases and J gave up 14 bases; unmatched junction bases: 12. Germline CDR1 is LNHNV and CDR2 is YYDKDF (reference sequence). CDR3 length equals 14 residues. CDR3 sequence reads: CATSRDPEGAGRYF. Written as DNA, the CDR3 is TGTGCCACCAGCAGAGATCCCGAGGGGGCGGGCAGATACTTC.

The chain has TRBV19 and TRBJ2-3, with 11 bases lining up with TRBD1. This CDR3 has 16 residues. V trimming: 6 bases; J trimming: 4 bases; junction bases outside the gene matches: 9. The germline gives CDR1 LNHDA, CDR2 SQIVND (reference sequence). The CDR3 sequence: CASRHLPGQGADTQYF. The CDR3 DNA reads TGTGCCAGTAGACATTTACCGGGACAGGGGGCAGATACGCAGTATTTT.

In this sample, this clonotype turned up many times. The chain links TRBV5-1 to TRBJ2-3; 9 nucleotides agree with TRBD2. With 4 bases clipped from V and 8 bases from J, the junction kept 8 bases outside the gene matches. The CDR3 has 14 residues. Germline values: CDR1 SGHRS, CDR2 YFSETQ. This chain's CDR3 is CASSGGTSSSTQYF. In DNA form, the CDR3 reads TGCGCCAGCAGCGGAGGGACTAGCTCTTCTACGCAGTATTTT.

The V call is TRBV28, the J call TRBJ2-5; TRBD1 matches 7 bases. Trimming cost V 3 bases and J 1 base; bases outside gene matches: 5. CDR3 length equals 15 residues. In germline, CDR1 is MDHEN, CDR2 SYDVKM. The DNA for the CDR3 is TGTGCCAGCAGTTTGTGGACAGGCCGCCAAGAGACCCAGTACTTC. Amino acids: CASSLWTGRQETQYF.

The rearrangement links TRBV29-1 to TRBJ2-3, with a weak D call TRBD2 (5 bases). V was clipped by 3 bases and J by 0 bases, with 7 bases between them. Germline CDR1 reads SQVTM; CDR2 reads ANQGSEA. The length of the CDR3 is 13 residues. This CDR3 reads CSVESGSTDTQYF. In DNA form, the CDR3 reads TGCAGCGTTGAGTCGGGGAGCACAGATACGCAGTATTTT.

This clonotype was seen only a few times. The chain carries TRBV7-7 and TRBJ2-7, with TRBD1 matching 8 bases. There are 18 residues in the CDR3. Germline V gene lookup returns CDR1 SSHAT and CDR2 FNYEAQ (reference sequence). The CDR3 region has the DNA TGTGCTAGCAGCTTCCGGTCCCGGGACAGGCAGTTCAACTACGAGCAGTACGTC. Protein: CASSFRSRDRQFNYEQYV.

In its sample, this clonotype was seen once. V and J are TRBV5-1 and TRBJ2-1, with D perhaps given as TRBD1 or TRBD2 (6 bases each). The CDR3 runs 17 residues. CDR1 SGHRS and CDR2 YFSETQ come from the germline V gene. V dropped 4 bases and J dropped 0 bases, with 17 bases sitting between them. CDR3 loop: CASSVTGAAFSYNEQFF. The CDR3 DNA follows: TGCGCCAGCAGCGTCACGGGGGCCGCGTTCTCCTACAATGAGCAGTTCTTC.

The V call is TRBV4-1, the J call TRBJ2-1, with 12 bases matching TRBD2. CDR3 size: 17 residues. V shed 4 bases, J shed 1 base, and the junction held 5 bases outside the gene matches. Germline assignment: CDR1 MGHRA and CDR2 YSYEKL. CDR3 region: CASSRGLAGGSYNEQFF. CDR3 nucleotides: TGCGCCAGCAGCCGCGGGCTAGCGGGGGGGTCCTACAATGAGCAGTTCTTC.

This clonotype was found a few times. The CDR3, as DNA: TGTGCCAGCAGGGACATCCGCCGGTACAATGAGCAGTTCTTC. This gives the protein CASRDIRRYNEQFF. The chain carries TRBV2 and TRBJ2-1, with a possible D match to TRBD1 (5 bases). The V gene lost 6 bases and the J gene lost 4 bases, with 13 bases spanning the gap. The CDR3 has 14 amino acids. Germline CDR1 reads SNHLY; CDR2 reads FYNNEI.

This clonotype appeared a few times. The chain uses TRBV7-2 and TRBJ2-3; 9 positions agree with TRBD2. Per germline, CDR1 SGHTA and CDR2 FQGNSA. Trimming at V came to 9 bases and at J to 0 bases, leaving 7 bases not matched to a gene. There are 15 residues in the CDR3. In DNA form, the CDR3 reads TGTGCCAGTCTGGAGCGGGGGGCGAGCACAGATACGCAGTATTTT. Amino acids: CASLERGASTDTQYF.

The rearrangement uses TRBV20-1 and TRBJ2-1; 11 bases match TRBD2. This CDR3 is built from 15 residues. Trimming cost V 4 bases and J 2 bases; bases outside gene matches: 4. Germline V gene data show CDR1 as DFQATT and CDR2 as SNEGSKA (reference sequence). The CDR3, as DNA: TGCAGTGCTACCGATAGCGGGGGGGCCTACAATGAGCAGTTCTTC. Its protein is CSATDSGGAYNEQFF.

The genes are TRBV5-1 and TRBJ2-3; weak D call: TRBD1 (5 bases). The V gene lost 0 bases and the J gene lost 2 bases, with 10 bases spanning the gap. Germline values: CDR1 SGHRS, CDR2 YFSETQ. CDR3 size: 15 residues. The CDR3 protein is CASSLEGRVTDTQYF. The CDR3 bases are TGCGCCAGCAGCTTGGAGGGCAGGGTCACAGATACGCAGTATTTT.

This clonotype was counted a few times. V usage is TRBV5-1 and J usage is TRBJ2-7; the D is unclear. The CDR3 is 12 residues long. V lost 1 base to trimming and J lost 7 bases, with 9 bases between them. Germline loops: CDR1 SGHRS, CDR2 YFSETQ. CDR3 in amino acids: CASSLFLGEQYF. In DNA, the CDR3 is TGCGCCAGCAGCTTGTTCTTAGGGGAGCAGTACTTC. The variable domain in full, completed from reference TRBV5-1 and TRBJ2-7, reads KAGVTQTPRYLIKTRGQQVTLSCSPISGHRSVSWYQQTPGQGLQFLFEYFSETQRNKGNFPGRFSGRQFSNSRSEMNVSTLELGDSALYLCASSLFLGEQYFGPGTRLTVT.

This clonotype has more than one count but fewer than ten. The V and J genes are TRBV27 and TRBJ2-5, with D hard to call. Deletions cut 4 bases from V and 7 bases from J, with 13 bases between. Germline V gene sequence: CDR1 MNHEY, CDR2 SMNVEV (reference sequence). The CDR3 totals 13 residues. In DNA, the CDR3 is TGTGCCAGCAGTTCTCGGGCCGGTTGGACCCAGTACTTC. It encodes CASSSRAGWTQYF.

This clonotype has a count of ten or more. The chain carries TRBV12-3 or TRBV12-4 and TRBJ1-1; D is uncertain. The V end was cut by 3 bases, the J end by 0 bases, with 8 bases between. The CDR3 contains 14 residues. In DNA form, the CDR3 reads TGTGCCAGCAGTTTTGGGGTCATGAACACTGAAGCTTTCTTT. Translated: CASSFGVMNTEAFF.

The V and J genes are TRBV12-3 or TRBV12-4 and TRBJ2-3; 8 bases are shared with TRBD2. The CDR3 totals 14 residues. The ends lost 5 bases at V and 6 bases at J; junction bases unmatched: 7. This chain's CDR3 is CASSLGTRADTQYF. The CDR3, as DNA: TGTGCCAGCAGTCTGGGGACTAGAGCCGATACGCAGTATTTT.

The V and J genes are TRBV7-2 and TRBJ2-3; TRBD2 matches 8 bases. Trimming removed 5 bases from V and 2 bases from J; junction bases left unmatched: 9. Germline CDR1 is SGHTA and CDR2 is FQGNSA. The CDR3 consists of 16 residues. CDR3 sequence reads: CASSHLAGTTTDTQYF. The CDR3 nucleotides are TGTGCCAGCAGCCATTTAGCGGGAACTACCACAGATACGCAGTATTTT.

This clonotype was recorded a few times. J is TRBJ2-5 and V is TRBV4-1; 9 bases are a match to TRBD1. Germline V CDR1 and CDR2: MGHRA, YSYEKL. CDR3 size: 14 residues. J lost 5 bases, V lost 4 bases, and 5 bases had no gene match. The CDR3 sequence: CASSRTGGPETQYF. CDR3 DNA sequence: TGCGCCAGCAGCCGTACAGGGGGCCCGGAGACCCAGTACTTC.

J is TRBJ2-1 and V is TRBV6-2 or TRBV6-3; 12 bases fit TRBD2. This CDR3 is 15 amino acids long. V gave up 4 bases and J gave up 7 bases; unmatched junction bases: 5. The germline V gene encodes CDR1 MNHEY and CDR2 SVGEGT. The CDR3 DNA reads as TGTGCCAGCAGTTGCAGCACTAGCGGGGGGAATGAGCAGTTCTTC. Translating it yields CASSCSTSGGNEQFF.

The chain is built from TRBV7-2 and TRBJ1-3, with unresolved D. Trimming pared 0 bases from V and 3 bases from J, leaving 9 bases between. This CDR3 region has 15 residues. Germline V gene data show CDR1 as SGHTA and CDR2 as FQGNSA. Here the CDR3 reads CASSLAPSRGNTIYF. The CDR3 DNA sequence: TGTGCCAGCAGCTTAGCGCCAAGCCGTGGAAACACCATATATTTT.

The chain carries TRBV27 and TRBJ2-3, with a possible D match to TRBD1 (6 bases). V lost 5 bases to trimming and J lost 1 base, with 13 bases between them. Looked up from germline, CDR1 is MNHEY and CDR2 is SMNVEV (reference sequence). The CDR3 spans 15 residues. The CDR3 sequence is CASSIGGRGTDTQYF. The CDR3 DNA sequence: TGTGCCAGCAGTATAGGGGGAAGAGGCACAGATACGCAGTATTTT.